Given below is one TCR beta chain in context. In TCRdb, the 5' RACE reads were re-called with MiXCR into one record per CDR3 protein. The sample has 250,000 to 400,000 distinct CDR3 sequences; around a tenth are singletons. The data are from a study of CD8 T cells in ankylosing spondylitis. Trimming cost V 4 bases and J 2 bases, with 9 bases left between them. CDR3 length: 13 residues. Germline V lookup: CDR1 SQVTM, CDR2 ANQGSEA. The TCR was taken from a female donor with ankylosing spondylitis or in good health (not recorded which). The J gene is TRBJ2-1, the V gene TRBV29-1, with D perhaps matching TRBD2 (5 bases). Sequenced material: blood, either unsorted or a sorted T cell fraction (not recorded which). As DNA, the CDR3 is TGCAGCGTTGTTCTAGCAGCCTACAATGAGCAGTTCTTC. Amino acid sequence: CSVVLAAYNEQFF.